The text below deals with one T cell receptor (beta chain). The ends were cut back, 5 bases at V and 0 bases at J, with 9 bases in the middle. The CDR3 totals 14 residues. The germline CDR1 and CDR2 sequences are SGHRS and YFSETQ. Sequencing was performed with immunoSEQ multiplex PCR; in TCRdb, only in-frame clones are kept and a portion is missing. This table holds approximately 2.3 million clones, more than 80% found once. The data were obtained in a study of shared clonotypes between healthy human individuals. Study context: A few men and a couple of women, aged 18 to 49, were donors. CD8 memory received one plate per donor, CD8 naive two, CD4 memory three and CD4 naive three.

Donors, without exception, were Caucasian adults residing in Nashville, Tennessee. The sequence derives from a man in his late teens or twenties in good health. Some clones in this sample may be carry-over from other donors' samples. The chain joins TRBV5-1 to TRBJ1-5, with D unclear. The material sequenced was naive CD4+ T cells from PBMCs. Subset here: CD45RA+ positively selected. The DNA of the CDR3 is TGCGCCAGCAGGATAGGACCTAGCAATCAGCCCCAGCATTTT. It encodes CASRIGPSNQPQHF.